The 21 T cell receptor beta chains below all came from one sample that was sequenced in a study of control samples from healthy donors and cancer patients. The data were produced by immunoSEQ multiplex PCR, yet TCRdb's version contains in-frame clones alone and is incomplete. The table shows 100,000 to 150,000 clones, with about nine tenths occurring only once. Specimen: blood. Every receptor here comes from a man between 18 and 35 years old in good health.

This clone was recorded only once. The chain joins TRBV29-1 to TRBJ1-2, with D unclear. The CDR3 length is 12 residues. The germline CDR1 and CDR2 sequences are SQVTM and ANQGSEA. Trimming took off 7 bases at V and 0 bases at J, with 9 bases between the two ends. The CDR3 sequence is CSAPGPNYGYTF. The CDR3 bases are TGCAGCGCACCGGGTCCTAACTATGGCTACACCTTC. Combining the CDR3 with reference TRBV29-1 and TRBJ1-2 gives the whole variable domain SAVISQKPSRDICQRGTSLTIQCQVDSQVTMMFWYRQQPGQSLTLIATANQGSEATYESGFVIDKFPISRPNLTFSTLTVSNMSPEDSSIYLCSAPGPNYGYTFGSGTRLTVV.

This chain uses TRBV7-9 with TRBJ2-7, with D uncertain. Germline-derived CDR1 and CDR2 are SEHNR and FQNEAQ (reference sequence). The germline V and J ends were trimmed by 1 base and 3 bases, with 10 bases remaining between them. CDR3 length equals 14 residues. The CDR3 is CASSLGGTHYEQYF. The CDR3 nucleotides are TGTGCCAGCAGCTTAGGCGGCACCCACTACGAGCAGTACTTC.

The rearrangement joins TRBV3-1 (or the pseudogene TRBV3-2) to TRBJ1-2; a weak D match, TRBD1 (6 bases). The V end was cut by 3 bases, the J end by 1 base, with 12 bases between. CDR1 is LGHDT and CDR2 is YNNKEL in the germline V gene (reference sequence). The CDR3 totals 15 residues. The CDR3 region is CASSHRTEINYGYTF. The CDR3, as DNA: TGTGCCAGCAGCCATAGGACAGAGATTAACTATGGCTACACCTTC.

The V and J genes are TRBV9 and TRBJ2-2; tentatively, D is TRBD1 (5 bases). V was trimmed by 0 bases and J by 8 bases, leaving 8 bases between them. Germline loops: CDR1 SGDLS, CDR2 YYNGEE. CDR3 size: 13 residues. CDR3 residues: CASSVEGLGELFF. The CDR3, as DNA: TGTGCCAGCAGCGTAGAGGGGCTGGGGGAGCTGTTTTTT.

This clone was recorded only once. The V gene is TRBV6-6, the J gene TRBJ2-2, with no clear D. The V end was cut by 7 bases, the J end by 6 bases, with 15 bases between. The germline V gene has CDR1 MNHNY and CDR2 SVGAGI (reference sequence). The CDR3 runs to 14 residues. The CDR3 bases are TGTGCCAGCAATGAGTTTATAAGGGCCGGGGAGCTGTTTTTT. This codes for CASNEFIRAGELFF.

V gene TRBV7-2 combines with J gene TRBJ2-5; D remains ambiguous. V gave up 5 bases and J gave up 0 bases, with 7 bases separating them. The CDR3 is made up of 13 amino acids. Germline CDR1 is SGHTA and CDR2 is FQGNSA. CDR3 in DNA: TGTGCCAGCAGCATAATGGACCAAGAGACCCAGTACTTC. As protein: CASSIMDQETQYF.

The chain links TRBV19 to TRBJ2-3, with TRBD2 matching 8 bases. The CDR3 has 17 amino acids. The trim removed 3 bases at V and 3 bases at J, leaving 11 bases unmatched. CDR1 LNHDA and CDR2 SQIVND come from the germline V gene (reference sequence). The CDR3 nucleotides read TGTGCCAGTAGTATGTTCCAGCGGGGGATAAGAACAGATACGCAGTATTTT. Translated, it gives CASSMFQRGIRTDTQYF. The full variable domain, in which reference TRBV19 and TRBJ2-3 provide the parts outside the CDR3, is DGGITQSPKYLFRKEGQNVTLSCEQNLNHDAMYWYRQDPGQGLRLIYYSQIVNDFQKGDIAEGYSVSREKKESFPLTVTSAQKNPTAFYLCASSMFQRGIRTDTQYFGPGTRLTVL.

The rearrangement uses TRBV28 and TRBJ2-7; 8 bases line up with TRBD2. CDR1 is MDHEN, CDR2 SYDVKM, per germline. J gave up 4 bases and V 11 bases, and 7 bases lay outside the gene matches. The CDR3 is 12 residues long. The CDR3: CACAGGRYEQYF. For the CDR3, the DNA is TGTGCCTGTGCGGGGGGAAGGTACGAGCAGTACTTC.

The chain joins TRBV29-1 to TRBJ2-7; D call uncertain. Per germline, CDR1 SQVTM and CDR2 ANQGSEA. Trimming removed 4 bases from V and 6 bases from J, with 13 bases in between. The CDR3 loop spans 12 amino acids. In nucleotides, the CDR3 is TGCAGCGTTGTGGGTCGGGCTGGCGAGCAGTACTTC. It yields the protein CSVVGRAGEQYF.

This clone was recorded a few times. This rearrangement joins TRBV11-2 to TRBJ1-4; 7 positions agree with TRBD1. There are 17 residues in the CDR3. V trimming: 6 bases; J trimming: 1 base; junction bases outside the gene matches: 11. Looked up from germline, CDR1 is SGHAT and CDR2 is FQNNGV. CDR3 in DNA: TGTGCCAGCAGTCCACAGGGGTCCACGCTAACTAATGAAAAACTGTTTTTT. Its protein product is CASSPQGSTLTNEKLFF.

J is TRBJ1-1 and V is TRBV2, with D perhaps matching TRBD1 (5 bases). The CDR3 totals 14 residues. The V end lost 11 bases, the J end lost 1 base, and 17 bases lay between the germline ends. The germline V gene encodes CDR1 SNHLY and CDR2 FYNNEI. The CDR3 sequence: CAVGGSQSNTEAFF. CDR3 nucleotide sequence: TGTGCCGTGGGGGGGTCCCAATCGAACACTGAAGCTTTCTTT.

The chain couples TRBV21-1 to TRBJ2-7; the DNA was not compared with TRBD1, the D call given in the table. TRBV21-1 counts as a pseudogene. The CDR3 length is 14 residues. CDR3 bases: TGTGCCAGCAGCAAAGCGACAGTACCCTACGAGCAGTACTTC. Protein product: CASSKATVPYEQYF.

This clone has a single count. V gene TRBV6-1 combines with J gene TRBJ1-1; tentative D call: TRBD1 (5 bases). The V and J ends lost 7 bases and 2 bases respectively, with 14 bases between them. This CDR3 spans 14 amino acids. CDR1 is MNHNS and CDR2 is SASEGT in the germline V gene. CDR3 in amino acids: CASKGTGPNTEAFF. In DNA, the CDR3 is TGTGCCAGCAAAGGAACAGGCCCAAACACTGAAGCTTTCTTT.

This clone has just one count. V is TRBV19 and J is TRBJ2-2; 7 bases are a match to TRBD2. V lost 0 bases, J lost 5 bases, and 6 bases stayed unmatched. CDR1 LNHDA and CDR2 SQIVND come from the germline V gene (reference sequence). The CDR3 contains 16 residues. The CDR3 reads CASSIDWASGTGELFF. CDR3 nucleotide sequence: TGTGCCAGTAGTATAGATTGGGCTAGCGGAACCGGGGAGCTGTTTTTT.

The V call is TRBV6-5, the J call TRBJ1-1, with TRBD1 matching 7 bases. Germline CDR1 and CDR2: MNHEY and SVGAGI. This CDR3 region has 14 residues. V shed 4 bases, J shed 1 base, and the junction held 3 bases outside the gene matches. CDR3 in amino acids: CASSFDRANTEAFF. The CDR3 DNA reads TGTGCCAGCAGTTTTGACAGGGCGAACACTGAAGCTTTCTTT.

This sequence joins TRBV29-1 and TRBJ2-7, with 7 bases fitting TRBD1. V was clipped by 6 bases and J by 3 bases; unmatched bases: 8. Per the germline V gene, CDR1 is SQVTM and CDR2 is ANQGSEA. The CDR3 has 13 residues. CDR3 in DNA: TGCAGCGTGAGACAGGGCGACAGCTACGAGCAGTACTTC. Protein product: CSVRQGDSYEQYF.

The rearrangement links TRBV19 to TRBJ2-1; tentatively, D is TRBD2 (5 bases). Trimming took 10 bases from V and 5 from J, leaving 15 bases between them. Germline values: CDR1 LNHDA, CDR2 SQIVND (reference sequence). The CDR3 has 13 residues. In DNA, the CDR3 is TGTGCCACACGGGAACTCATGAACAATGAGCAGTTCTTC. Residues: CATRELMNNEQFF.

The rearrangement uses TRBV19 and TRBJ1-1; D call uncertain. The CDR3 contains 16 residues. From germline, CDR1 is LNHDA and CDR2 SQIVND (reference sequence). The V end lost 7 bases, the J end lost 5 bases, and 23 bases lay between the germline ends. In DNA, the CDR3 is TGTGCCAGTACTGAGGAGGAGGGAAAAGGATATACTGAAGCTTTCTTT. This gives the protein CASTEEEGKGYTEAFF.

This clone was seen only once. The chain joins TRBV19 to TRBJ1-4; D gene unclear. Trimming pared 4 bases from V and 6 bases from J, leaving 6 bases between. Per the germline V gene, CDR1 is LNHDA and CDR2 is SQIVND (reference sequence). CDR3 length equals 12 residues. The CDR3 DNA is TGTGCCAGTAGTAAGGAGGATGAAAAACTGTTTTTT. It codes for CASSKEDEKLFF.

The chain combines TRBV10-1 with TRBJ1-3; 9 bases match TRBD1. The V and J ends lost 4 bases and 1 base, in that order; junction bases with no gene match: 11. CDR1 and CDR2 from the germline V gene are WNHNN and SYGVQD (reference sequence). The CDR3 consists of 18 residues. As DNA, the CDR3 is TGCGCCAGCAGTGGGAACCTGGGACAGGGAAGATCTGGAAACACCATATATTTT. Translating gives CASSGNLGQGRSGNTIYF.

The V gene is TRBV28, the J gene TRBJ2-7; D unresolved. The V end lost 3 bases, the J end lost 6 bases, and 9 bases lay between the germline ends. The germline V gene encodes CDR1 MDHEN and CDR2 SYDVKM. The CDR3 runs 12 residues. CDR3 sequence (DNA): TGTGCCAGCAGTTTGATTTTTCGCGAGCAGTACTTC. Its translation is CASSLIFREQYF. The variable domain in full, completed from reference TRBV28 and TRBJ2-7, reads DVKVTQSSRYLVKRTGEKVFLECVQDMDHENMFWYRQDPGLGLRLIYFSYDVKMKEKGDIPEGYSVSREKKERFSLILESASTNQTSMYLCASSLIFREQYFGPGTRLTVT.